This TCR beta chain was identified during a study of blood T cell repertoires in COVID-19. In the study overall: The United States, Italy and Spain provided the acute and convalescent COVID-19 samples.

V gave up 10 bases and J gave up 8 bases, with 17 bases separating them. The germline gives CDR1 WNHNN, CDR2 SYGVQD (reference sequence). The CDR3 totals 12 residues. Sequencing was performed with immunoSEQ multiplex PCR; in TCRdb, only in-frame clones are kept and a portion is missing. The data contain around 58,000 clones, approximately 80% of them singletons. The specimen sequenced was PBMCs or T cells enriched from blood (not recorded which). J is TRBJ1-1 and V is TRBV10-1; the D gene is possibly TRBD1 (6 bases). This clonotype was obtained from a woman in her thirties or forties with acute COVID-19. This chain's CDR3 is CATKAGQGEAFF. The CDR3 DNA is TGCGCCACCAAAGCGGGACAAGGCGAAGCTTTCTTT.